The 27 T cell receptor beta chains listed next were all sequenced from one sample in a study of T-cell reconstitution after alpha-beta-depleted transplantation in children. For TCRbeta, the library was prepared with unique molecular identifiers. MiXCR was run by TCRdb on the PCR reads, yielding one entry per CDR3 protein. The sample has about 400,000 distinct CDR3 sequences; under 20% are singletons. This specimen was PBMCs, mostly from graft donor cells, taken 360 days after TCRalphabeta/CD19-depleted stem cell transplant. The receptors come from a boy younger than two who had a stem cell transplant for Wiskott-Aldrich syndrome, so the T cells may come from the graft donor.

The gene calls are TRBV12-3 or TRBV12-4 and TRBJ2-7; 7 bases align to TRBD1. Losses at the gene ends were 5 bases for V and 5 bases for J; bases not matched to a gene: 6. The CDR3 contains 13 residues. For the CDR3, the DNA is TGTGCCAGCAGTAAACGGGACAGCCACGAGCAGTACTTC. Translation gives CASSKRDSHEQYF.

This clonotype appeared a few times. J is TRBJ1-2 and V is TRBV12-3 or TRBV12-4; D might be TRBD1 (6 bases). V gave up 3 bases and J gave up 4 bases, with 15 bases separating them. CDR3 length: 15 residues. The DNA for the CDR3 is TGTGCCAGCAGTTTCGGACAGACGAGGGGCTATGGCTACACCTTC. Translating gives CASSFGQTRGYGYTF.

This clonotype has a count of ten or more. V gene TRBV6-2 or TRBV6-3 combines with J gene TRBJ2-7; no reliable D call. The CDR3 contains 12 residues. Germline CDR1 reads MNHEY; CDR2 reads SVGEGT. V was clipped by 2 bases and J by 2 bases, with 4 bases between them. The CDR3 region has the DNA TGTGCCAGCAGTTACGGTCCCTACGAGCAGTACTTC. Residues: CASSYGPYEQYF.

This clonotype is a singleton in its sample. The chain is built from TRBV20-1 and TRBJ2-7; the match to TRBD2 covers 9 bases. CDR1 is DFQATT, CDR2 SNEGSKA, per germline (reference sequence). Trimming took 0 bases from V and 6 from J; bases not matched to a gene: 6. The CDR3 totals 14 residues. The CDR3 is CSARDRLAGFEQYF. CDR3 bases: TGCAGTGCTAGAGACCGTCTAGCGGGGTTCGAGCAGTACTTC.

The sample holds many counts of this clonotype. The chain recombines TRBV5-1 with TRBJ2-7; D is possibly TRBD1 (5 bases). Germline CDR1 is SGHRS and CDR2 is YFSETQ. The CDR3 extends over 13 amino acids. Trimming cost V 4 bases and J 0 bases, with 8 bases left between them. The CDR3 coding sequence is TGCGCCAGCAGCCGACAGAGCTCCTACGAGCAGTACTTC. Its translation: CASSRQSSYEQYF.

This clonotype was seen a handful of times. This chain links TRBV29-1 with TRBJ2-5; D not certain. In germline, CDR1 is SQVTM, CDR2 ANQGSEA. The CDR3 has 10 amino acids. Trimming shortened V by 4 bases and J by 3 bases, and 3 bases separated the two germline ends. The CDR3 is CSVGEETQYF. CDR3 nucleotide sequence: TGCAGCGTTGGGGAAGAGACCCAGTACTTC. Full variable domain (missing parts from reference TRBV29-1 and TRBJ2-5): SAVISQKPSRDICQRGTSLTIQCQVDSQVTMMFWYRQQPGQSLTLIATANQGSEATYESGFVIDKFPISRPNLTFSTLTVSNMSPEDSSIYLCSVGEETQYFGPGTRLLVL.

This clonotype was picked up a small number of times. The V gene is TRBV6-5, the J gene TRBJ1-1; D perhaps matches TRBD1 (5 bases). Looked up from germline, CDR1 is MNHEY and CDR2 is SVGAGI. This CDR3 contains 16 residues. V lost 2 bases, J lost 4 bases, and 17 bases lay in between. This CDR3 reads CASSYLRGGGPTEAFF. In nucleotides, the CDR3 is TGTGCCAGCAGTTACCTCCGGGGGGGGGGACCCACTGAAGCTTTCTTT.

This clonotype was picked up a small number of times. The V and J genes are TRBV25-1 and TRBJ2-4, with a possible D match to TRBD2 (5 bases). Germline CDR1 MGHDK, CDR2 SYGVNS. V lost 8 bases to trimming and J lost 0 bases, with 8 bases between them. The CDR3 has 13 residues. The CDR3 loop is CASEGLAKNIQYF. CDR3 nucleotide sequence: TGTGCCAGCGAGGGTCTAGCCAAAAACATTCAGTACTTC.

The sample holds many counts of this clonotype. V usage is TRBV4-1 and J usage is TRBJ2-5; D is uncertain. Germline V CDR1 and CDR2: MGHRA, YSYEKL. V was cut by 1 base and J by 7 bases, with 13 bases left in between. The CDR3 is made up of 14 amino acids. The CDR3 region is CASSQGGNSGTQYF. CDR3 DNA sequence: TGCGCCAGCAGCCAAGGTGGGAACTCGGGGACCCAGTACTTC.

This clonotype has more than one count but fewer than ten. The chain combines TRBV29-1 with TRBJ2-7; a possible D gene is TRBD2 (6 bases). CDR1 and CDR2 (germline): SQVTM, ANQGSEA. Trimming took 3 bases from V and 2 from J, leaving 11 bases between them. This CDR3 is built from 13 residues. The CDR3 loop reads CSVETSIPYEQYF. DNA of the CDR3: TGCAGCGTTGAGACTAGTATCCCCTACGAGCAGTACTTC.

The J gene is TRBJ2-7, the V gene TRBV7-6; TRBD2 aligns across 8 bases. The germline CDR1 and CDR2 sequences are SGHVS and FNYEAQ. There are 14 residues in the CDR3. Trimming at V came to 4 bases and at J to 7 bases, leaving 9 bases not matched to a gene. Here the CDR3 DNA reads TGTGCCAGCAGCTATAGCGGGACGCCGAGAGAGCAGTACTTC. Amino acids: CASSYSGTPREQYF.

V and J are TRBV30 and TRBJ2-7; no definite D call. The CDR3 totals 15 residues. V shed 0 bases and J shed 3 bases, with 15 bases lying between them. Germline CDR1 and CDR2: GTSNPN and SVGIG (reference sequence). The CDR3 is CAWSVDPSLNYEQYF. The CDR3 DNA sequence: TGTGCCTGGAGTGTTGACCCCTCCCTCAACTACGAGCAGTACTTC.

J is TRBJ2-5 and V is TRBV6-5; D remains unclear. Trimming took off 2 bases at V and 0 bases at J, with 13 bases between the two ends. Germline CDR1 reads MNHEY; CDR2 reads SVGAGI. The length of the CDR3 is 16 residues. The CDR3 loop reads CASSYLPTAYQETQYF. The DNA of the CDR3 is TGTGCCAGCAGTTACCTCCCTACAGCTTACCAAGAGACCCAGTACTTC.

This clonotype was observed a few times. CDR3 in amino acids: CASSGRGSGYEQYF. The CDR3 nucleotides are TGTGCCAGCAGCGGTCGCGGGAGTGGCTACGAGCAGTACTTC. V and J are TRBV12-3 or TRBV12-4 and TRBJ2-7; TRBD2 aligns across 7 bases. This CDR3 region has 14 residues. J lost 3 bases, V lost 6 bases, and 8 bases had no gene match.

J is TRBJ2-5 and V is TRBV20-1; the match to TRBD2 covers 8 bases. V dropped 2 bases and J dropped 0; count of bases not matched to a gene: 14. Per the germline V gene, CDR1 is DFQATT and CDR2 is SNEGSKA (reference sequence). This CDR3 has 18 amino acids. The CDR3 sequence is CSARLTTTSGWYQETQYF. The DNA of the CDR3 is TGCAGTGCTAGACTAACGACCACTAGCGGATGGTACCAAGAGACCCAGTACTTC.

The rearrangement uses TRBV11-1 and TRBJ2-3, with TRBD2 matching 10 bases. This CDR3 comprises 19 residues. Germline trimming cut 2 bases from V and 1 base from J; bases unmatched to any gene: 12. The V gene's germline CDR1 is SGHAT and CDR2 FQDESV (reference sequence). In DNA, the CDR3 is TGTGCCAGCAGCTTAAGGGGGACTAGCGAGCTTCTGCGCACAGATACGCAGTATTTT. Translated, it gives CASSLRGTSELLRTDTQYF.

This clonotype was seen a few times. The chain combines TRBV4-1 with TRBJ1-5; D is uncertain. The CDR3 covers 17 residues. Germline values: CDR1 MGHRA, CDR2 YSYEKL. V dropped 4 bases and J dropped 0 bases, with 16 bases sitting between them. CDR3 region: CASSPFLIPASNQPQHF. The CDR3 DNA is TGCGCCAGCAGCCCCTTCCTCATCCCGGCTAGCAATCAGCCCCAGCATTTT.

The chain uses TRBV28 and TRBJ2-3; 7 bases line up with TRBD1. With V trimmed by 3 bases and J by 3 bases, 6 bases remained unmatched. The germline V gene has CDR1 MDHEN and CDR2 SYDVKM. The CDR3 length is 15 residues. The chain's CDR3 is CASSLNRGETDTQYF. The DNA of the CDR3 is TGTGCCAGCAGTTTGAACAGGGGCGAGACAGATACGCAGTATTTT.

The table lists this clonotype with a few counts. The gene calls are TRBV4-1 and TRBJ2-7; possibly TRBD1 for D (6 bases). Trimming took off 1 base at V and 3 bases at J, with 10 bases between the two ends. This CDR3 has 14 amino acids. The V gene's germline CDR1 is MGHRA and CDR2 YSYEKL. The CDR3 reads CASSQGGQNYEQYF. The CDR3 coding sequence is TGCGCCAGCAGCCAAGGGGGGCAAAACTACGAGCAGTACTTC.

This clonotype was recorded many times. For the CDR3, the DNA is TGTGCCAGCAGCTTACTAGCGGGAGTCGAAAATGAGCAGTTCTTC. Protein: CASSLLAGVENEQFF. The chain joins TRBV7-8 to TRBJ2-1, with 10 bases matching TRBD2. Germline CDR1 reads SGHVS; CDR2 reads FQNEAQ. The CDR3 extends over 15 amino acids. The V segment lost 2 bases and the J segment 7 bases; nucleotides outside the gene matches: 5. Based on the CDR3 plus reference TRBV7-8 and TRBJ2-1, the full variable domain is GAGVSQSPRYKVAKRGQDVALRCDPISGHVSLFWYQQALGQGPEFLTYFQNEAQLDKSGLPSDRFFAERPEGSVSTLKIQRTQQEDSAVYLCASSLLAGVENEQFFGPGTRLTVL.

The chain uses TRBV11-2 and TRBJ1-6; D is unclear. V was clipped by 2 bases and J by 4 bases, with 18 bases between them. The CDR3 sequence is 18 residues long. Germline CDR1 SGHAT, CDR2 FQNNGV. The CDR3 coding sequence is TGTGCCAGCAGCTTAATACAATGGTCTAAGACTTATAATTCACCCCTCCACTTT. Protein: CASSLIQWSKTYNSPLHF.

The CDR3 DNA reads TGCAGTGCCTTCGGGACTAGGGAAAACATTCAGTACTTC. This translates into CSAFGTRENIQYF. The chain joins TRBV20-1 to TRBJ2-4, with TRBD2 matching 8 bases. J was trimmed by 5 bases and V by 6 bases; bases with no gene match: 6. The CDR3 contains 13 residues. Germline assignment: CDR1 DFQATT and CDR2 SNEGSKA (reference sequence).

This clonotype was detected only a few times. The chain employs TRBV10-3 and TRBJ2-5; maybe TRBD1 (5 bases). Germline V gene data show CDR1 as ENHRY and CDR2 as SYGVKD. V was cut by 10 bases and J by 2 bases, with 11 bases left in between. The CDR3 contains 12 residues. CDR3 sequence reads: CANLDRQETQYF. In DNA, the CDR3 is TGTGCCAACTTAGACAGACAAGAGACCCAGTACTTC.

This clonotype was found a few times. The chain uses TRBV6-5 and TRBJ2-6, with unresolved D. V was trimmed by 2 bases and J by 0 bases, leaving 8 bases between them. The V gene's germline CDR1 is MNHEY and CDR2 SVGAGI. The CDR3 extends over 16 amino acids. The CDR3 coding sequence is TGTGCCAGCAGTTACGGCCATCCCTCTGGGGCCAACGTCCTGACTTTC. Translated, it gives CASSYGHPSGANVLTF.

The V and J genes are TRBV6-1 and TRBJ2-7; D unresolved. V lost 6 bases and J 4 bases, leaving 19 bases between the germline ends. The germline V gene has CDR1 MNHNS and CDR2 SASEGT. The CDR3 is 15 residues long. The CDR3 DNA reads TGTGCCAGCAGGAACCTAGTCTTAGGACCATACGAGCAGTACTTC. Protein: CASRNLVLGPYEQYF.

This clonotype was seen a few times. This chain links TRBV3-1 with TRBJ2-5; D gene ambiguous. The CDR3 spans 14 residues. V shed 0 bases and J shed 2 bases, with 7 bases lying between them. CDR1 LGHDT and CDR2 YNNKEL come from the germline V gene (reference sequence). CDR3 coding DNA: TGTGCCAGCAGCCAAGATCGGGCGCAAGAGACCCAGTACTTC. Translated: CASSQDRAQETQYF.

The CDR3 sequence is CASTLEGPSTGRTRTGELFF. DNA of the CDR3: TGTGCCAGCACCCTAGAGGGTCCGTCGACAGGGCGAACGAGGACCGGGGAGCTGTTTTTT. The chain recombines TRBV13 with TRBJ2-2, with 7 bases matching TRBD1. Trimming cost V 7 bases and J 5 bases; bases outside gene matches: 25. CDR1 is PRHDT, CDR2 FYEKMQ, per germline (reference sequence). The CDR3 extends over 20 amino acids. Variable domain in full (rest from reference TRBV13 and TRBJ2-2): AAGVIQSPRHLIKEKRETATLKCYPIPRHDTVYWYQQGPGQDPQFLISFYEKMQSDKGSIPDRFSAQQFSDYHSELNMSSLELGDSALYFCASTLEGPSTGRTRTGELFFGEGSRLTVL.